This TCR beta chain was recovered during a study of T cells after posttransplantation cyclophosphamide. This clone was recorded at least ten times. The antigen remains undetermined. Sequenced by immunoSEQ multiplex PCR; TCRdb stores in-frame clones only, minus some. The sample counts 7,500 or so clones, none seen once; the ten largest own 6%. Cyclophosphamide on days +3 and +4 followed busulfan-fludarabine conditioning and a marrow graft. The V and J ends lost 4 bases and 2 bases, in that order; junction bases with no gene match: 4. Germline lookup yields CDR1 SEHNR and CDR2 FQNEAQ (reference sequence). The CDR3 spans 15 residues. Study-wide results and limits: Skin or GI-infiltrating T cells shared few TRB sequences with blood. Donor CD8+ memory clones often dominated recipient blood repertoires at later times. After PTCy, TRB diversity resembled that of CNI/methotrexate controls.

Source: PBMCs, taken after allogeneic stem cell transplant with posttransplant cyclophosphamide. V is TRBV7-9 and J is TRBJ2-7; 11 bases line up with TRBD2. The sequence was obtained from a female patient aged 45 to 65 who received an allogeneic stem cell transplant from an unrelated donor, was CMV-positive, and had acute GVHD only. Some of these T cells may belong to the graft donor. The CDR3 DNA follows: TGTGCCAGCAGCTCGCCACTAGCGGGGGCCTACGAGCAGTACTTC. Its protein product is CASSSPLAGAYEQYF.